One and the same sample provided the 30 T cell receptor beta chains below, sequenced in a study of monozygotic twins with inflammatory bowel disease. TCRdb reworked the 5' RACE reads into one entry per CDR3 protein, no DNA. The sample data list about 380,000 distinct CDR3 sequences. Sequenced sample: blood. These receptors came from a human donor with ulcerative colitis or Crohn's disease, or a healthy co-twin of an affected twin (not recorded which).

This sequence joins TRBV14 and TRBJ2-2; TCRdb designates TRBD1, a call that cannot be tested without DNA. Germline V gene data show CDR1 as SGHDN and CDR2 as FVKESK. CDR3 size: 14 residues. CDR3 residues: CATRGQPDTGELFF.

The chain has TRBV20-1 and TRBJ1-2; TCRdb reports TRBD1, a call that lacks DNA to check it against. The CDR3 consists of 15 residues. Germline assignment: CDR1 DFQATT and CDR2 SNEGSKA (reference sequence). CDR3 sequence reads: CSAREGGPFNYGYTF.

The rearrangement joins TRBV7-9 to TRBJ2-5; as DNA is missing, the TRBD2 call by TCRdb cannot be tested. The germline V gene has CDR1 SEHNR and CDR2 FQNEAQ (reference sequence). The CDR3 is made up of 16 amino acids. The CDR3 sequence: CASSLLDSKGRETQYF. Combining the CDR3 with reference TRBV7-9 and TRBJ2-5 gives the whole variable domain DTGVSQNPRHKITKRGQNVTFRCDPISEHNRLYWYRQTLGQGPEFLTYFQNEAQLEKSRLLSDRFSAERPKGSFSTLEIQRTEQGDSAMYLCASSLLDSKGRETQYFGPGTRLLVL.

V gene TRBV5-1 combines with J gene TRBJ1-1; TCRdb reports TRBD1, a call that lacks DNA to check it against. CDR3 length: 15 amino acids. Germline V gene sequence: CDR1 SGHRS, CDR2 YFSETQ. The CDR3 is CASSWDRAAPTEAFF.

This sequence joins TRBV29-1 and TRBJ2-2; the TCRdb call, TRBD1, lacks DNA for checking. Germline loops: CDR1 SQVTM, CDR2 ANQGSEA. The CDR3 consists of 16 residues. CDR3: CSVGPGWGMDSGELFF.

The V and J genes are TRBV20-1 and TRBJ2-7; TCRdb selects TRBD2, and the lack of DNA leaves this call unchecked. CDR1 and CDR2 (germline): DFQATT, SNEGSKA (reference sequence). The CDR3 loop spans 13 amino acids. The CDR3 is CSAKGLATYEQYF.

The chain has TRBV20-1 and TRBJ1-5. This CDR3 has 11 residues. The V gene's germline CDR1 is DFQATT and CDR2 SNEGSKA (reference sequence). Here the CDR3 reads CSALGQQPQHF.

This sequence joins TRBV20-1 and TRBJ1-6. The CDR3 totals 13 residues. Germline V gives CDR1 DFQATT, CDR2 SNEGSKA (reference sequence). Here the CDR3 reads CSARWPANSPLHF.

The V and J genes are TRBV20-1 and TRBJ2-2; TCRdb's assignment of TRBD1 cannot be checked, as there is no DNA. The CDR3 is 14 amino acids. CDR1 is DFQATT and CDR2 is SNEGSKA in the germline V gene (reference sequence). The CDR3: CSAPGTTNTGELFF.

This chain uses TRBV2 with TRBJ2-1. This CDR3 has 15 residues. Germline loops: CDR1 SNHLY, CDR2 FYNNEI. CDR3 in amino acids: CASRVAGQSYNEQFF.

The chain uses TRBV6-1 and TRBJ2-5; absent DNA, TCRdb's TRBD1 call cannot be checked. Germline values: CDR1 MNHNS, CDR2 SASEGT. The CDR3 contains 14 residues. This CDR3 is CASSTWTGQETQYF.

The CDR3 spells CATSDAGRSSQETQYF. The rearrangement uses TRBV24-1 and TRBJ2-5; TCRdb names TRBD1, which stays unverified in the absence of DNA. This CDR3 has 16 residues. Germline CDR1 is KGHDR and CDR2 is SFDVKD.

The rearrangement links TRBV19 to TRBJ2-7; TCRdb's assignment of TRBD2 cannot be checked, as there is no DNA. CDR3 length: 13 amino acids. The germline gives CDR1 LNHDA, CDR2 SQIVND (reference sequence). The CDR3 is CATKGEGSYEQYF.

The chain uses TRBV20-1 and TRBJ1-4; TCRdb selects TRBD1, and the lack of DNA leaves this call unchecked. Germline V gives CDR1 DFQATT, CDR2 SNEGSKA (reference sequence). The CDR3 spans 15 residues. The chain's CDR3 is CSARSMTGDNEKLFF.

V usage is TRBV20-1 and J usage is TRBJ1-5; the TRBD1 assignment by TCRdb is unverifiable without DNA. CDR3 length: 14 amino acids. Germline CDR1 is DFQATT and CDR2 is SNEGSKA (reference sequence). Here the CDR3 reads CSAADTGGGQPQHF.

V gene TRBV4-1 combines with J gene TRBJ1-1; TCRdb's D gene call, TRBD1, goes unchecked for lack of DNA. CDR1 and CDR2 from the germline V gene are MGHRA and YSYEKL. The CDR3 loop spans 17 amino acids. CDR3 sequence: CASSQGDRGRLNTEAFF.

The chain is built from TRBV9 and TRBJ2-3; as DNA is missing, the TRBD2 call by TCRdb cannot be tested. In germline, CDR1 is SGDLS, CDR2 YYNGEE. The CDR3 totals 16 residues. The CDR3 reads CASSVAGAGVTDTQYF. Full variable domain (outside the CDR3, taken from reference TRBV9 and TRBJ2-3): DSGVTQTPKHLITATGQRVTLRCSPRSGDLSVYWYQQSLDQGLQFLIQYYNGEERAKGNILERFSAQQFPDLHSELNLSSLELGDSALYFCASSVAGAGVTDTQYFGPGTRLTVL.

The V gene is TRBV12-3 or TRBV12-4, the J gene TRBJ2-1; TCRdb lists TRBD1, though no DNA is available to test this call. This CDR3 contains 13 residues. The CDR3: CASSSTGVFEQFF.

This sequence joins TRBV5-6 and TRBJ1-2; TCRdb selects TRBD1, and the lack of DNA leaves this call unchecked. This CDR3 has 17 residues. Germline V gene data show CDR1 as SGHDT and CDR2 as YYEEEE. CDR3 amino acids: CASSHQPGARTTYGYTF. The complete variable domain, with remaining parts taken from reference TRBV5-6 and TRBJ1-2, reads DAGVTQSPTHLIKTRGQQVTLRCSPKSGHDTVSWYQQALGQGPQFIFQYYEEEERQRGNFPDRFSGHQFPNYSSELNVNALLLGDSALYLCASSHQPGARTTYGYTFGSGTRLTVV.

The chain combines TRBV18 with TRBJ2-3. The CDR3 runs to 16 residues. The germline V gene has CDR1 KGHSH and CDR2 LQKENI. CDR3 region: CASSLTGGGYPDTQYF.

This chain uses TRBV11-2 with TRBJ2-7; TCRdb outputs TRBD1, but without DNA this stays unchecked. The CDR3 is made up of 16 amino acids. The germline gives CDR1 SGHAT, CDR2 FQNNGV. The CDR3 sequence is CASSPGQGTITYEQYF.

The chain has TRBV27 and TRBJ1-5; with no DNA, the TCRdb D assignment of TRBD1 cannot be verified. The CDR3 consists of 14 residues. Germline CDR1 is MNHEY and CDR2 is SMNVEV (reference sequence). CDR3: CASSLDRAVQPQHF.

CDR3 loop: CASSFNDANYGYTF. The J gene is TRBJ1-2, the V gene TRBV7-9. The CDR3 has 14 amino acids. CDR1 SEHNR and CDR2 FQNEAQ come from the germline V gene (reference sequence). Complete variable domain (other parts from reference TRBV7-9 and TRBJ1-2): DTGVSQNPRHKITKRGQNVTFRCDPISEHNRLYWYRQTLGQGPEFLTYFQNEAQLEKSRLLSDRFSAERPKGSFSTLEIQRTEQGDSAMYLCASSFNDANYGYTFGSGTRLTVV.

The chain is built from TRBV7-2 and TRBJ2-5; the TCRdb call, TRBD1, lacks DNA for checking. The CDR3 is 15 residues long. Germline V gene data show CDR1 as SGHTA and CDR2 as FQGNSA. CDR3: CASSWDRSRQETQYF.

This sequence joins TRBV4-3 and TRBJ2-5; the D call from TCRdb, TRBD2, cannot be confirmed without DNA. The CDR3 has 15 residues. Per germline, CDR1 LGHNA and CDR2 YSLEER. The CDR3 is CASSPGLTYQETQYF.

The CDR3 loop reads CASSLGEGHSNQPQHF. The chain carries TRBV7-2 and TRBJ1-5. Germline values: CDR1 SGHTA, CDR2 FQGNSA. The CDR3 spans 16 residues.

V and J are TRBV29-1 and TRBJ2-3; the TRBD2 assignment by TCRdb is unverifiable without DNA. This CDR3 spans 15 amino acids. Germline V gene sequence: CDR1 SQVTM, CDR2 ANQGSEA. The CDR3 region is CSVEGGLVGTDTQYF.

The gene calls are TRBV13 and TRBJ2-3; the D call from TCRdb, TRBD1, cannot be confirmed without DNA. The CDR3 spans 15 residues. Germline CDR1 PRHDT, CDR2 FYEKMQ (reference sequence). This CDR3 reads CASSLAGALRDTQYF.

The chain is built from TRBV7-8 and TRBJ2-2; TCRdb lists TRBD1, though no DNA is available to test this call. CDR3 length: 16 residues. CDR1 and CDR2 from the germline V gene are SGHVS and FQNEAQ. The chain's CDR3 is CASSARQDRVSGELFF.

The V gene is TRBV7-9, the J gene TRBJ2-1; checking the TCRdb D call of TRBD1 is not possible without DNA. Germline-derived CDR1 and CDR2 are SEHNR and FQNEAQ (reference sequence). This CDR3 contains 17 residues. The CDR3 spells CASSLPTYREQYNEQFF.